This T cell receptor (beta chain) stems from a study of metastatic and nonmetastatic thyroid tumors. At the level of the study: Repertoire data that came from the blood and tumor or nodule tissue of malignant and benign thyroid patients were compared. Findings and caveats of the study: Versus benign nodules, malignant thyroid tumors reportedly had significantly higher TCR beta diversity, in blood and tumor.

Authors' analysis steps: A papillary thyroid cancer distant-metastasis classifier was built from CDR3 differences across clinicopathological groups. TCRdb re-clonotyped the PCR reads through MiXCR. The V and J calls were not made by the authors but by TCRdb's processing. This table has around 16,000 clones, 34% appearing once. The V gene's germline CDR1 is SGHRS and CDR2 YFSETQ. This CDR3 has 15 residues. The V gene lost 3 bases and the J gene lost 4 bases, with 15 bases spanning the gap. None of the patients had undergone any treatment ahead of thyroid surgery. This clone appeared many times. Its antigen is not known.

The V gene is TRBV5-1, the J gene TRBJ2-3; perhaps TRBD2 as D (5 bases). The TCR was taken from a male donor with papillary thyroid cancer or a benign thyroid nodule (not recorded which). Some clones in this sample may be carry-over from other donors' samples. The sample was tumor tissue. This CDR3 reads CASSYSTTDSDTQYF. The DNA for the CDR3 is TGCGCCAGCAGCTACTCAACAACGGACTCAGATACGCAGTATTTT.